This entry lists 10 T cell receptor beta chains sequenced from one sample in a study of blood T cell repertoires in COVID-19 (dated by TCRdb to 2020 to 2021). Preparation of the library involved the immunoSEQ multiplex PCR assay. TCRdb limited this immuneACCESS table to in-frame rearrangements with V and J called. A share of clones is missing; checked studies link under half to unresolved V genes, and the rest is unexplained. Within this sample are some 180,000 clones, with 65% to 85% of them counted one time only. About 6.7% of the sample is in the top ten clones. The sequenced material came from peripheral blood. The source is a woman aged 35 to 49 with COVID-19, enrolled during active disease.

V gene TRBV5-4 combines with J gene TRBJ1-1; maybe TRBD1 (6 bases). CDR1 is SGHNT and CDR2 is YYREEE in the germline V gene (reference sequence). Trimming took 2 bases from V and 2 from J, leaving 10 bases between them. There are 14 residues in the CDR3. This chain's CDR3 is CASSFWGQNTEAFF. The CDR3 nucleotides are TGTGCCAGCAGCTTTTGGGGGCAAAACACTGAAGCTTTCTTT.

This clone was recorded once. The V call is TRBV27, the J call TRBJ1-6; D is ambiguous. Trimming took 3 bases from V and 10 from J, leaving 10 bases between them. This CDR3 has 13 amino acids. Germline V gene sequence: CDR1 MNHEY, CDR2 SMNVEV (reference sequence). CDR3 DNA: TGTGCCAGCAGTTTGCGTCCCCACTCACCCCTCCACTTT. This encodes CASSLRPHSPLHF.

The chain joins TRBV2 to TRBJ2-1; D is undetermined. This CDR3 comprises 11 residues. Trimming took off 3 bases at V and 12 bases at J, with 9 bases between the two ends. Germline CDR1 and CDR2: SNHLY and FYNNEI. This CDR3 reads CASSESLRQFF. CDR3 in DNA: TGTGCCAGCAGTGAGAGCCTTCGGCAGTTCTTC.

This sequence joins TRBV2 and TRBJ1-4; unclear D gene. CDR1 and CDR2 from the germline V gene are SNHLY and FYNNEI. The CDR3 runs to 14 residues. The V end was cut by 8 bases, the J end by 0 bases, with 10 bases between. CDR3 nucleotides: TGTGCCAGCCCCGGCGGGGCAACTAATGAAAAACTGTTTTTT. It codes for CASPGGATNEKLFF.

The rearrangement links TRBV10-3 to TRBJ2-7; 9 bases map to TRBD1. The CDR3 spans 14 residues. The V gene end was trimmed by 6 bases and the J gene end by 2 bases; junction bases not matched to a gene: 5. Per the germline V gene, CDR1 is ENHRY and CDR2 is SYGVKD. The CDR3 sequence: CAIRDDRGAYEQYF. In DNA, the CDR3 is TGTGCCATCAGAGACGACAGGGGGGCCTACGAGCAGTACTTC.

The V and J genes are TRBV2 and TRBJ1-4; a possible D gene is TRBD1 (5 bases). Germline CDR1 is SNHLY and CDR2 is FYNNEI. Trimming pared 4 bases from V and 4 bases from J, leaving 25 bases between. The CDR3 is 19 residues long. The CDR3 sequence: CASSVTTTQASKRNEKLFF. As DNA, the CDR3 is TGTGCCAGCAGTGTAACCACCACACAGGCATCAAAACGTAATGAAAAACTGTTTTTT.

The genes are TRBV5-1 and TRBJ1-1; the D is unclear. Germline CDR1 SGHRS, CDR2 YFSETQ. Trimming removed 1 base from V and 1 base from J, with 11 bases in between. The length of the CDR3 is 15 residues. DNA for the CDR3: TGCGCCAGCAGCTTGAATGCAGGAAAGAACACTGAAGCTTTCTTT. As protein: CASSLNAGKNTEAFF. Supplemented by reference TRBV5-1 and TRBJ1-1, the full variable domain reads KAGVTQTPRYLIKTRGQQVTLSCSPISGHRSVSWYQQTPGQGLQFLFEYFSETQRNKGNFPGRFSGRQFSNSRSEMNVSTLELGDSALYLCASSLNAGKNTEAFFGQGTRLTVV.

The chain carries TRBV6-5 and TRBJ1-1; D gene ambiguous. The ends were cut back, 7 bases at V and 11 bases at J, with 17 bases in the middle. This CDR3 is built from 12 residues. In germline, CDR1 is MNHEY, CDR2 SVGAGI. The CDR3 region is CASNLGLKRAFF. CDR3 bases: TGTGCCAGCAACCTAGGACTCAAGCGGGCTTTCTTT.

This chain connects TRBV5-1 to TRBJ2-5, with a possible D match to TRBD1 (6 bases). The CDR3 runs to 15 residues. V was cut by 7 bases and J by 2 bases, with 18 bases left in between. Germline CDR1 and CDR2: SGHRS and YFSETQ. The CDR3 loop reads CASHGRIRGQETQYF. The CDR3 DNA follows: TGCGCCAGCCACGGTAGGATCAGGGGACAAGAGACCCAGTACTTC.

This chain connects TRBV19 to TRBJ2-1; D possibly corresponds to TRBD2 (6 bases). Deletions cut 7 bases from V and 2 bases from J, with 12 bases between. Germline V CDR1 and CDR2: LNHDA, SQIVND (reference sequence). The CDR3 is made up of 14 amino acids. The CDR3, as DNA: TGTGCCAGTACGCCTAGCGTCACCTACAATGAGCAGTTCTTC. This sequence encodes CASTPSVTYNEQFF. Full variable domain (outside the CDR3, taken from reference TRBV19 and TRBJ2-1): DGGITQSPKYLFRKEGQNVTLSCEQNLNHDAMYWYRQDPGQGLRLIYYSQIVNDFQKGDIAEGYSVSREKKESFPLTVTSAQKNPTAFYLCASTPSVTYNEQFFGPGTRLTVL.